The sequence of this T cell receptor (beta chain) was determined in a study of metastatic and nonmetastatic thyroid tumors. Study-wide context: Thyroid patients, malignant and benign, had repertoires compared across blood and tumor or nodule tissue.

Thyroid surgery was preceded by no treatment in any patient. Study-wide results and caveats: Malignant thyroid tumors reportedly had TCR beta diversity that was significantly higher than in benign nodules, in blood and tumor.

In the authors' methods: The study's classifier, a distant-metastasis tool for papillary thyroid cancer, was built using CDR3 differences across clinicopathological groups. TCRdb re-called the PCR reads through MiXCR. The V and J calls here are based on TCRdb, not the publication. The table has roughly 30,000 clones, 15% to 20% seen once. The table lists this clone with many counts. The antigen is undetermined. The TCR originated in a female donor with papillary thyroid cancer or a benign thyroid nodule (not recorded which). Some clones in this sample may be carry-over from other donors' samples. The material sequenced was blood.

The CDR3 DNA is TGTGCCAGCAGTTTTTACGAGACAGGGGTCTACGAGCAGTACTTC. Its protein product is CASSFYETGVYEQYF. The chain recombines TRBV28 with TRBJ2-7; 8 bases are a match to TRBD1. CDR1 and CDR2 (germline): MDHEN, SYDVKM. The J segment lost 3 bases and the V segment lost 3 bases, leaving 7 bases of the junction unmatched. This CDR3 has 15 residues.